The T cell receptor (beta chain) described here comes from a study of T cell responses to AZD1222 COVID-19 vaccine. Study outcomes and limitations: Nearly half of unique spike-specific TCRs reportedly avoided B.1.351 and B.1.1.7 mutated regions.

Some clones are missing from TCRdb's copy, which holds only in-frame ones; the method was immunoSEQ multiplex PCR. The sample has 150,000 or so clones; 80% to 90% are singletons. Worth noting for this clone: The antigen is not known.

Specimen: peripheral blood, collected on day 0 of AZD1222 vaccination. The source of this sequence is an adult in good health.

CDR3 in DNA: TGTGCCAGCAGTTTGTTCGGGAGATCTGGAAACACCATATATTTT. Translation gives CASSLFGRSGNTIYF. V and J are TRBV28 and TRBJ1-3; D unresolved. Looked up from germline, CDR1 is MDHEN and CDR2 is SYDVKM. CDR3 length: 15 residues. The V gene lost 3 bases and the J gene lost 1 base, with 10 bases spanning the gap. The variable domain in full, with the rest retrieved from reference TRBV28 and TRBJ1-3, is DVKVTQSSRYLVKRTGEKVFLECVQDMDHENMFWYRQDPGLGLRLIYFSYDVKMKEKGDIPEGYSVSREKKERFSLILESASTNQTSMYLCASSLFGRSGNTIYFGEGSWLTVV.